The sequence of this T cell receptor beta chain was determined in a study of type 1 regulatory T cells. Study context: T-allo10 is a Tr1-enriched, alloantigen-specific CD4 T cell product made in vitro.

Graft donor-derived T-allo10 cells were described as host-alloantigen-specific, anergic, and alloantigen-specifically suppressive. This clonotype was found once. Its antigen remains unidentified. TCRdb re-called the reads through MiXCR, storing one row per CDR3 protein. The sample holds 60,000 to 80,000 distinct CDR3 sequences, around 57% seen once. With 5 bases removed from V and 6 bases from J, the gap between germline ends came to 13 bases. The CDR3 loop spans 13 amino acids. The germline V gene encodes CDR1 MNHEY and CDR2 SVGAGI. What was sequenced was cultured T cells, either the whole culture or a sorted T cell fraction (not recorded which). Indicated subset: Tr1-enriched cell product generated in vitro against host alloantigens. The TCR comes from a human donor in good health. This rearrangement joins TRBV6-5 to TRBJ1-2, with D possibly being TRBD1 (6 bases). The CDR3 protein is CASSPGGYHGYTF. In nucleotides, the CDR3 is TGTGCCAGCAGTCCTGGGGGCTATCATGGCTACACCTTC.